These 27 T cell receptor beta chains originate from one sample sequenced in a study of neoadjuvant anti-PD-1 for oral cavity cancer. Sequencing was performed with immunoSEQ multiplex PCR; in TCRdb, only in-frame clones are kept and a portion is missing. The table has 60,000 to 75,000 clones, around 83% seen once. The material sequenced was PBMCs, taken before nivolumab (anti-PD-1) treatment. The receptors derive from a person aged 40-85 years with oral cavity squamous cell carcinoma.

V is TRBV21-1 and J is TRBJ2-2. TRBV21-1 is noted as a pseudogene. The CDR3 spans 16 residues. This CDR3 is CASSKGWGRDTGELFF. The CDR3 DNA is TGTGCCAGCAGCAAAGGGTGGGGTCGGGACACCGGGGAGCTGTTTTTT.

The chain uses TRBV11-2 and TRBJ2-7; 10 bases align to TRBD2. CDR1 SGHAT and CDR2 FQNNGV come from the germline V gene. This CDR3 is 17 amino acids long. V was clipped by 4 bases and J by 0 bases; unmatched bases: 9. The CDR3 DNA is TGTGCCAGCAGCTACGAAGGTCTAGCGGGAGTCTCCTACGAGCAGTACTTC. Its protein product is CASSYEGLAGVSYEQYF.

V is TRBV5-6 and J is TRBJ1-1; D is perhaps TRBD1 (5 bases). CDR1 SGHDT and CDR2 YYEEEE come from the germline V gene. The CDR3 consists of 14 residues. With 4 bases removed from V and 1 base from J, the gap between germline ends came to 11 bases. The DNA of the CDR3 is TGTGCCAGCAGCCGCCGGGACTCGAACACTGAAGCTTTCTTT. It yields the protein CASSRRDSNTEAFF. Using reference TRBV5-6 and TRBJ1-1 for the parts outside the CDR3, the full variable domain is DAGVTQSPTHLIKTRGQQVTLRCSPKSGHDTVSWYQQALGQGPQFIFQYYEEEERQRGNFPDRFSGHQFPNYSSELNVNALLLGDSALYLCASSRRDSNTEAFFGQGTRLTVV.

This chain connects TRBV7-2 to TRBJ1-1; 7 bases are shared with TRBD1. Germline lookup yields CDR1 SGHTA and CDR2 FQGNSA. V shed 6 bases and J 10 bases; nucleotides not matched to a gene: 14. CDR3 length: 14 residues. In nucleotides, the CDR3 is TGTGCCAGCAGACCGACAGGGCGGGGTCTGAGAGCTTTCTTT. Its translation is CASRPTGRGLRAFF.

The rearrangement joins TRBV6-5 to TRBJ1-5; D ambiguous. This CDR3 comprises 15 residues. Trimming took 5 bases from V and 0 from J, leaving 11 bases between them. Germline V gene lookup returns CDR1 MNHEY and CDR2 SVGAGI. The CDR3 here is CASSPGLNSNQPQHF. CDR3 sequence (DNA): TGTGCCAGCAGTCCTGGACTGAATAGCAATCAGCCCCAGCATTTT.

This chain joins TRBV19 and TRBJ1-2, with a weak D call TRBD1 (6 bases). The CDR3 covers 13 residues. Germline CDR1 LNHDA, CDR2 SQIVND (reference sequence). V lost 4 bases and J lost 6, with 12 bases in between. The CDR3: CASSKNRDNGYTF. The DNA for the CDR3 is TGTGCCAGTAGTAAGAACAGGGATAATGGCTACACCTTC.

V usage is TRBV2 and J usage is TRBJ1-5; D is perhaps TRBD1 (6 bases). Trimming pared 6 bases from V and 0 bases from J, leaving 12 bases between. Germline values: CDR1 SNHLY, CDR2 FYNNEI. The CDR3 has 15 amino acids. CDR3 loop: CASSPTGYSNQPQHF. The CDR3 bases are TGTGCCAGCAGCCCGACAGGATATAGCAATCAGCCCCAGCATTTT.

V is TRBV20-1 and J is TRBJ1-2, with no clear D. The CDR3 sequence is 10 residues long. V lost 3 bases and J 6 bases, leaving 5 bases between the germline ends. CDR1 and CDR2 from the germline V gene are DFQATT and SNEGSKA (reference sequence). CDR3 loop: CSASAHGYTF. The CDR3 region has the DNA TGCAGTGCTAGCGCCCATGGCTACACCTTC.

V and J are TRBV27 and TRBJ1-1, with TRBD1 matching over 11 bases. The J segment lost 5 bases and the V segment lost 5 bases, leaving 4 bases of the junction unmatched. The V gene's germline CDR1 is MNHEY and CDR2 SMNVEV (reference sequence). This CDR3 comprises 14 residues. CDR3 in amino acids: CASSQGTGGTEAFF. CDR3 DNA: TGTGCCAGCAGTCAAGGGACAGGGGGGACTGAAGCTTTCTTT.

J is TRBJ2-5 and V is TRBV6-1; 12 bases map to TRBD1. Germline assignment: CDR1 MNHNS and CDR2 SASEGT. The J segment lost 3 bases and the V segment lost 7 bases, leaving 6 bases of the junction unmatched. The CDR3 is 15 amino acids. This CDR3 reads CASTLGTGGEETQYF. DNA of the CDR3: TGTGCCAGCACCCTGGGGACAGGGGGCGAAGAGACCCAGTACTTC.

The chain carries TRBV2 and TRBJ1-5, with 7 bases matching TRBD1. Germline-derived CDR1 and CDR2 are SNHLY and FYNNEI. The CDR3 loop spans 16 amino acids. The junction had 11 bases not matched to a gene; V was cut back by 6 bases and J by 3 bases. The CDR3 coding sequence is TGTGCCAGCAGAACACTTTGGGACAGTACCAATCAGCCCCAGCATTTT. As protein: CASRTLWDSTNQPQHF.

The chain links TRBV6-5 to TRBJ1-5; 8 bases are a match to TRBD1. V shed 0 bases and J 6 bases; nucleotides not matched to a gene: 4. Per germline, CDR1 MNHEY and CDR2 SVGAGI. The CDR3 runs 15 residues. As DNA, the CDR3 is TGTGCCAGCAGTTACTCGCAGGGGGCAGCTCAGCCCCAGCATTTT. Its translation: CASSYSQGAAQPQHF.

This clone was detected once. The genes are TRBV30 and TRBJ1-2, with D unresolved. Germline values: CDR1 GTSNPN, CDR2 SVGIG (reference sequence). Trimming took 0 bases from V and 8 from J, leaving 7 bases between them. The CDR3 sequence is 11 residues long. The CDR3 nucleotides read TGTGCCTGGAGTGTCAAGTGGGGCTACACCTTC. The encoded protein is CAWSVKWGYTF.

This clone has a handful of counts. The genes are TRBV4-2 and TRBJ1-6; D remains unclear. Germline V CDR1 and CDR2: LGHNA, YNFKEQ. The ends were cut back, 0 bases at V and 9 bases at J, with 3 bases in the middle. This CDR3 has 12 amino acids. The CDR3 DNA reads TGTGCCAGCAGCCAAGAGGTTTCACCCCTCCACTTT. As protein: CASSQEVSPLHF.

The J gene is TRBJ1-1, the V gene TRBV6-1; D unclear. Germline CDR1 is MNHNS and CDR2 is SASEGT. V lost 6 bases, J lost 0 bases, and 11 bases lay in between. CDR3 length equals 14 residues. The CDR3: CASRGSGVNTEAFF. CDR3 coding DNA: TGTGCCAGCAGGGGGTCTGGGGTGAACACTGAAGCTTTCTTT.

The chain has TRBV19 and TRBJ1-2; D not certain. Germline V gene data show CDR1 as LNHDA and CDR2 as SQIVND (reference sequence). The CDR3 has 13 amino acids. V lost 1 base to trimming and J lost 4 bases, with 7 bases between them. CDR3 amino acids: CASSIVGVYGYTF. The CDR3 nucleotides read TGTGCCAGTAGTATAGTCGGGGTCTATGGCTACACCTTC.

Notes on this clone: Other nucleotide sequences in the sample specify the same CDR3. The V and J genes are TRBV7-3 and TRBJ1-1; 8 bases match TRBD1. Trimming at V came to 6 bases and at J to 5 bases, leaving 8 bases not matched to a gene. The CDR3 is made up of 14 amino acids. From germline, CDR1 is SGHTA and CDR2 FQGTGA. CDR3: CASSRGQGRTEAFF. CDR3 nucleotide sequence: TGTGCCAGCAGTAGAGGACAGGGTCGTACTGAAGCTTTCTTT.

This chain uses TRBV7-9 with TRBJ1-1; D uncertain. This CDR3 region has 17 residues. Trimming cost V 0 bases and J 4 bases, with 18 bases left between them. Germline V gene data show CDR1 as SEHNR and CDR2 as FQNEAQ (reference sequence). The CDR3 loop reads CASSLAVPTSGFTEAFF. The CDR3 DNA follows: TGTGCCAGCAGCTTAGCGGTACCTACTTCAGGTTTCACTGAAGCTTTCTTT.

The V call is TRBV6-1, the J call TRBJ2-7; D possibly corresponds to TRBD1 (5 bases). The germline V gene encodes CDR1 MNHNS and CDR2 SASEGT. The CDR3 has 13 amino acids. The V and J ends lost 5 bases and 3 bases respectively, with 11 bases between them. CDR3 protein: CASSWTRNYEQYF. The CDR3 DNA reads as TGTGCCAGCAGTTGGACAAGAAACTACGAGCAGTACTTC.

Only one count was recorded for this clone. V usage is TRBV7-3 and J usage is TRBJ1-1; no definite D call. The CDR3 covers 13 residues. Trimming removed 3 bases from V and 2 bases from J, with 7 bases in between. The V gene's germline CDR1 is SGHTA and CDR2 FQGTGA. CDR3 nucleotides: TGTGCCAGCAGCTTTAGTGGAAACACTGAAGCTTTCTTT. Protein product: CASSFSGNTEAFF.

The chain uses TRBV30 and TRBJ2-7, with 14 bases aligning to TRBD2. V was pared by 1 base and J by 3 bases, with 11 bases of the junction left unmatched. CDR3 size: 18 residues. The V gene's germline CDR1 is GTSNPN and CDR2 SVGIG (reference sequence). CDR3 DNA sequence: TGTGCCTGGAGTGGCGGAATAGGGACTAGCGGGAGCATCTACGAGCAGTACTTC. Translating gives CAWSGGIGTSGSIYEQYF.

This chain links TRBV2 with TRBJ2-5, with 8 positions matching TRBD1. Germline V gives CDR1 SNHLY, CDR2 FYNNEI. The CDR3 totals 13 residues. V gave up 6 bases and J gave up 5 bases; unmatched junction bases: 5. In DNA form, the CDR3 reads TGTGCCAGCAGGGACAGGGTTTTGGAGACCCAGTACTTC. Its protein is CASRDRVLETQYF. The whole variable domain, remainder taken from reference TRBV2 and TRBJ2-5, is EPEVTQTPSHQVTQMGQEVILRCVPISNHLYFYWYRQILGQKVEFLVSFYNNEISEKSEIFDDQFSVERPDGSNFTLKIRSTKLEDSAMYFCASRDRVLETQYFGPGTRLLVL.

CDR3 coding DNA: TGTGCCAGCAGTTACCTCGTTGGCCGGAGATATGGCTACACCTTC. This sequence encodes CASSYLVGRRYGYTF. The rearrangement joins TRBV6-5 to TRBJ1-2, with D hard to call. This CDR3 is built from 15 residues. Trimming removed 2 bases from V and 5 bases from J, with 15 bases in between. Per the germline V gene, CDR1 is MNHEY and CDR2 is SVGAGI.

The chain employs TRBV7-9 and TRBJ1-1; D gene unclear. The V end was cut by 2 bases, the J end by 0 bases, with 10 bases between. Per the germline V gene, CDR1 is SEHNR and CDR2 is FQNEAQ (reference sequence). CDR3 length: 15 amino acids. The CDR3 DNA is TGTGCCAGCAGCTTACCAGCCCCCCTGAACACTGAAGCTTTCTTT. As protein: CASSLPAPLNTEAFF.

The rearrangement links TRBV10-3 to TRBJ1-4; a possible D gene is TRBD1 (5 bases). This CDR3 is built from 17 residues. V was pared by 4 bases and J by 2 bases, with 17 bases between. CDR1 is ENHRY and CDR2 is SYGVKD in the germline V gene. CDR3 residues: CAISGAVRAGTNEKLFF. CDR3 DNA: TGTGCCATCAGTGGGGCGGTTCGGGCAGGGACTAATGAAAAACTGTTTTTT.

The chain joins TRBV28 to TRBJ2-1, with 11 bases that match TRBD1. The CDR3 loop spans 15 amino acids. The V segment lost 6 bases and the J segment 2 bases; nucleotides outside the gene matches: 3. In germline, CDR1 is MDHEN, CDR2 SYDVKM. The CDR3 region is CASSAGQGAYNEQFF. CDR3 nucleotides: TGTGCCAGCAGCGCGGGACAGGGGGCCTACAATGAGCAGTTCTTC. Complete variable domain (other parts from reference TRBV28 and TRBJ2-1): DVKVTQSSRYLVKRTGEKVFLECVQDMDHENMFWYRQDPGLGLRLIYFSYDVKMKEKGDIPEGYSVSREKKERFSLILESASTNQTSMYLCASSAGQGAYNEQFFGPGTRLTVL.

The chain couples TRBV28 to TRBJ1-2; D is unclear. V was cut by 6 bases and J by 7 bases, with 6 bases left in between. The germline V gene encodes CDR1 MDHEN and CDR2 SYDVKM. This CDR3 contains 10 residues. The CDR3 DNA follows: TGTGCCAGCAGACTACTTGGCTACACCTTC. Translating gives CASRLLGYTF.